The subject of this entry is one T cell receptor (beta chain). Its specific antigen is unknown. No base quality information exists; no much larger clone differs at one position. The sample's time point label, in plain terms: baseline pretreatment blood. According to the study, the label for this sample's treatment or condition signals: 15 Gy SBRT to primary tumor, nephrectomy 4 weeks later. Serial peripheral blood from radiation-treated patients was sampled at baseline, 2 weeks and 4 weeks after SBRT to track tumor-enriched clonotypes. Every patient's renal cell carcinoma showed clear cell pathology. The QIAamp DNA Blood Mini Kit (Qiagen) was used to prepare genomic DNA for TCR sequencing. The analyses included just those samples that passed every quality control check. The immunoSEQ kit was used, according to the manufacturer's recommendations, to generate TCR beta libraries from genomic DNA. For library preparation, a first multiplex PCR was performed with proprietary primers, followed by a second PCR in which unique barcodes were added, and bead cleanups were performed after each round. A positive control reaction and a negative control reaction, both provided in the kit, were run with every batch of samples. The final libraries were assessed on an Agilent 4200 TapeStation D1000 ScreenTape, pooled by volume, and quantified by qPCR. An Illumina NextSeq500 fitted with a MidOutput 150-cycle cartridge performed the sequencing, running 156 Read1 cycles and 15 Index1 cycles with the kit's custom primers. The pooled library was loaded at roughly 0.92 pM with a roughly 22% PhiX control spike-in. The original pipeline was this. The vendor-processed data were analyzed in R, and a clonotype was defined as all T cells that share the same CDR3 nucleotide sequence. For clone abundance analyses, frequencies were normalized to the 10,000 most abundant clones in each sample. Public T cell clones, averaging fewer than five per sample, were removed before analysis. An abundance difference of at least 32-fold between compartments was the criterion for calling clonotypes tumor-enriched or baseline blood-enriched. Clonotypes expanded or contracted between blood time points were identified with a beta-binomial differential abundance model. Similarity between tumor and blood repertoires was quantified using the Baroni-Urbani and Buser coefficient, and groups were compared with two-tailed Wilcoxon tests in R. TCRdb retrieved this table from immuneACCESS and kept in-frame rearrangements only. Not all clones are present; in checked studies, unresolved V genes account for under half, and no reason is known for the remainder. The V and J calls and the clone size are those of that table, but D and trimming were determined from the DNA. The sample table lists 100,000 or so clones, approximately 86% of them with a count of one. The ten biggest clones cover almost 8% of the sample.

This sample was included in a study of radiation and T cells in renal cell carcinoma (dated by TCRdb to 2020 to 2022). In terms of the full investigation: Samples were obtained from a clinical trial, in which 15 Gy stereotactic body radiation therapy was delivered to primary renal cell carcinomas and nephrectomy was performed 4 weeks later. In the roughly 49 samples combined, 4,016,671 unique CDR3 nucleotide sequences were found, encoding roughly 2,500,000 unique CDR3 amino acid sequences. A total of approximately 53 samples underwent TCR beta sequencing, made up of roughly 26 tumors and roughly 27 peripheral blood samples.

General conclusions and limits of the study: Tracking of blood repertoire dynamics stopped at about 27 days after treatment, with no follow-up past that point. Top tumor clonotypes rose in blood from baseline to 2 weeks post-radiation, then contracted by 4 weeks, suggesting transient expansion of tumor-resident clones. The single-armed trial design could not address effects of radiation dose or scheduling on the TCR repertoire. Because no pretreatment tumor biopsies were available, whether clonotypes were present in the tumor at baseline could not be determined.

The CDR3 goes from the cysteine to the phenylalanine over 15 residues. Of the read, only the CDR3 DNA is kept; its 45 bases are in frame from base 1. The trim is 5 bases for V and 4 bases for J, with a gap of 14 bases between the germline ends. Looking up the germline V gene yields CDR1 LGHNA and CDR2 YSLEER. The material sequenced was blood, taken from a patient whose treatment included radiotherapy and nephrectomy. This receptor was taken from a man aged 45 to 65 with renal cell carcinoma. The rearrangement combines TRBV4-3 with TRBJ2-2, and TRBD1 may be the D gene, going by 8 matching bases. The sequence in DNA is TGCGCCAGCAGCAAAACAGGGGGGGGCACCGGGGAGCTGTTTTTT. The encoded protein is CASSKTGGGTGELFF.